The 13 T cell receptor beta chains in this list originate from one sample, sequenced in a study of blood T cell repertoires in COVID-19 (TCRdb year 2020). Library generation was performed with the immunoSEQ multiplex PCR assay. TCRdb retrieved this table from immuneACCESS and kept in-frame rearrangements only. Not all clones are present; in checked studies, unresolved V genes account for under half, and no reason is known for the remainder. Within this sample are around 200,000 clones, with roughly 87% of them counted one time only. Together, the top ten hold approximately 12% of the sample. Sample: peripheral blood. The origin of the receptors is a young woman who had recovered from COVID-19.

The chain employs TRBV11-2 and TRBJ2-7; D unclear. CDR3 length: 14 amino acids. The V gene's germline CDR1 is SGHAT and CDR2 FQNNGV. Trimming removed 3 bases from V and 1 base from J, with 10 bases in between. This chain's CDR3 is CASSLEWRSYEQYF. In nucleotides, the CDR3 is TGTGCCAGCAGCTTGGAGTGGAGATCCTACGAGCAGTACTTC.

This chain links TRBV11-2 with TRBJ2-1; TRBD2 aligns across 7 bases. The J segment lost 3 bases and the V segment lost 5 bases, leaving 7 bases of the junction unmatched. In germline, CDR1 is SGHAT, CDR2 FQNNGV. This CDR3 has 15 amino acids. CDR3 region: CASSLRLADYNEQFF. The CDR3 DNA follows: TGTGCCAGCAGCCTAAGACTAGCAGACTACAATGAGCAGTTCTTC.

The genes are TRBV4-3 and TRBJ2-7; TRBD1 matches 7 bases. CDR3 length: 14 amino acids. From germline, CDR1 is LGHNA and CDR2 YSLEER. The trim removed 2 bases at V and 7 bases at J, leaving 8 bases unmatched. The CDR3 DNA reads TGCGCCAGCAGCCAAAGGACAGGTGTAGGGGAGCAGTACTTC. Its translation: CASSQRTGVGEQYF.

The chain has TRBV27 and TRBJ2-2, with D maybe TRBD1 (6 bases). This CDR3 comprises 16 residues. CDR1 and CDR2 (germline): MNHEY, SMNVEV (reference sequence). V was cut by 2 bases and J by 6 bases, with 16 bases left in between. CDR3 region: CASSLGTPRGAGELFF. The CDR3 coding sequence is TGTGCCAGCAGTTTAGGGACACCCCGAGGTGCCGGGGAGCTGTTTTTT.

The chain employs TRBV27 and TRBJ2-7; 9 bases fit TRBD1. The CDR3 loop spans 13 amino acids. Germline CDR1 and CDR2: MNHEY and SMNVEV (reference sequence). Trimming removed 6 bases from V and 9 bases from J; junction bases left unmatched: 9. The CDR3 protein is CASRAGTGQGQYF. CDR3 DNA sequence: TGTGCCAGCAGGGCCGGGACAGGGCAGGGGCAGTACTTC.

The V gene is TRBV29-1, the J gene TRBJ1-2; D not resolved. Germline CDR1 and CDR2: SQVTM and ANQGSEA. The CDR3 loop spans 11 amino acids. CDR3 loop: CASRSQRGYTF. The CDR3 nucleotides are TGCGCCTCACGTTCGCAGCGTGGCTACACCTTC.

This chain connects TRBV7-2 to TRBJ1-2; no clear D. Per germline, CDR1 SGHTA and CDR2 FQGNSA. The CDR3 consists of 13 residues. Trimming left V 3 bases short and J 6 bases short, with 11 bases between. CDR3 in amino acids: CASSFGREDGYTF. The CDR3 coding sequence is TGTGCCAGCAGCTTTGGAAGGGAGGATGGCTACACCTTC.

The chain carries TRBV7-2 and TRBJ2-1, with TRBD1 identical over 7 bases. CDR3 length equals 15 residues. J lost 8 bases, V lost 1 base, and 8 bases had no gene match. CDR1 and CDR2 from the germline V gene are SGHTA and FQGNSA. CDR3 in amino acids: CASSLGARTGDEQFF. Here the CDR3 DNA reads TGTGCCAGCAGCTTAGGGGCACGTACAGGGGATGAGCAGTTCTTC.

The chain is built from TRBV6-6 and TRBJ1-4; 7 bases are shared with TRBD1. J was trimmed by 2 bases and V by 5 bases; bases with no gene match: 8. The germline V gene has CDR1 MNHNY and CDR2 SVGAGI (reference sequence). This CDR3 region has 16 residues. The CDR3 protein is CASSPYRGVTNEKLFF. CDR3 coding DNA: TGTGCCAGCAGTCCATACAGGGGCGTCACTAATGAAAAACTGTTTTTT.

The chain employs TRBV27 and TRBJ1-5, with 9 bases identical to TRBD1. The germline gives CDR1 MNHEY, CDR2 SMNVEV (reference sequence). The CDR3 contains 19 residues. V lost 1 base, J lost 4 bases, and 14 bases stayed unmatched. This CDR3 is CASSLYFQSTGQGNQPQHF. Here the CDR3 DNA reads TGTGCCAGCAGTTTATACTTCCAATCTACGGGACAGGGAAATCAGCCCCAGCATTTT.

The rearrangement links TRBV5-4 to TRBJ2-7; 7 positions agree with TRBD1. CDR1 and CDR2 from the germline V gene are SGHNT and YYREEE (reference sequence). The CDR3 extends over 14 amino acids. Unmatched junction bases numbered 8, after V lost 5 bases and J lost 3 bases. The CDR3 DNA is TGTGCCAGCAGTCAGGGACAGAATTACTACGAGCAGTACTTC. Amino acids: CASSQGQNYYEQYF.

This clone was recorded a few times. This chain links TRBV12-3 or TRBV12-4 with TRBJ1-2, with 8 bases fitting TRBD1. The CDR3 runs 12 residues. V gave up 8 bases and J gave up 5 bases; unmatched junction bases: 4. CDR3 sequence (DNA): TGTGCCAGCGTAGACAGGGGATATGGCTACACCTTC. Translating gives CASVDRGYGYTF.

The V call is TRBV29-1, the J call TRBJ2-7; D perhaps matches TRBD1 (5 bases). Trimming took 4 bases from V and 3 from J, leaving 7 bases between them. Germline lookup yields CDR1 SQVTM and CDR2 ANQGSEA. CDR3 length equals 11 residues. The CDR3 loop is CSVARGYEQYF. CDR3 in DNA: TGCAGCGTTGCTAGGGGCTACGAGCAGTACTTC.